Below, 8 T cell receptor beta chains from the same sample are listed, as sequenced in a study of Ad26.COV2.S vaccination and SARS-CoV-2 variants. Treatment given: 15 to 20 received Ad26.COV2.S at low or high dose, single or two shots; about five received placebo; per-sample allocation not given. Each sample was drawn 63 days after the first injection (of vaccine or placebo). Repertoires were generated with immunoSEQ multiplex PCR, while TCRdb's copy carries only in-frame clones and drops some. The sample includes more than 300,000 clones, around four fifths of them seen just once. Sample: peripheral blood, taken in a trial of Ad26.COV2.S vaccine versus placebo. Every receptor here comes from a person aged 18-65 years who received the Ad26.COV2.S COVID-19 vaccine or a placebo.

The chain uses TRBV19 and TRBJ1-6; no clear D gene. Germline V gene sequence: CDR1 LNHDA, CDR2 SQIVND (reference sequence). The CDR3 extends over 13 amino acids. Trimming pared 5 bases from V and 7 bases from J, leaving 9 bases between. The CDR3 protein is CASSPFFNSPLHF. DNA for the CDR3: TGTGCCAGTAGTCCCTTCTTCAATTCACCCCTCCACTTT.

The chain uses TRBV28 and TRBJ1-4; 11 bases match TRBD1. There are 18 residues in the CDR3. The germline gives CDR1 MDHEN, CDR2 SYDVKM. V shed 2 bases and J 8 bases; nucleotides not matched to a gene: 13. The CDR3 region has the DNA TGTGCCAGCAGTTTAGTCAGGACAGGGGGCGGGTTGAGAGAAAAACTGTTTTTT. Its translation: CASSLVRTGGGLREKLFF.

V gene TRBV10-2 combines with J gene TRBJ2-2; 7 bases map to TRBD1. CDR1 is WSHSY, CDR2 SAAADI, per germline. CDR3 length equals 18 residues. V trimming: 4 bases; J trimming: 3 bases; junction bases outside the gene matches: 14. Here the CDR3 reads CASSGTPPGTADTGELFF. The CDR3 nucleotides read TGCGCCAGCAGTGGGACTCCTCCCGGGACAGCCGACACCGGGGAGCTGTTTTTT.

The chain joins TRBV7-6 to TRBJ1-1; the D is unclear. Germline V gives CDR1 SGHVS, CDR2 FNYEAQ. The CDR3 has 18 amino acids. V gave up 2 bases and J gave up 1 base, with 20 bases separating them. The CDR3 DNA follows: TGTGCCAGCAGCTTAACGGTTCCTGGCCCAGGAGGGAACACTGAAGCTTTCTTT. This sequence encodes CASSLTVPGPGGNTEAFF. The variable domain in full, completed from reference TRBV7-6 and TRBJ1-1, reads GAGVSQSPRYKVTKRGQDVALRCDPISGHVSLYWYRQALGQGPEFLTYFNYEAQQDKSGLPNDRFSAERPEGSISTLTIQRTEQRDSAMYRCASSLTVPGPGGNTEAFFGQGTRLTVV.

This clone occurred a few times. The chain links TRBV28 to TRBJ2-5, with no clear D. Trimming took off 6 bases at V and 4 bases at J, with 21 bases between the two ends. The CDR3 is made up of 16 amino acids. Germline-derived CDR1 and CDR2 are MDHEN and SYDVKM. CDR3 residues: CASSPPTMAYGETQYF. The DNA for the CDR3 is TGTGCCAGCAGCCCCCCCACAATGGCATATGGAGAGACCCAGTACTTC.

This clone was picked up a small number of times. The V and J genes are TRBV10-1 and TRBJ2-7, with 11 bases fitting TRBD2. The CDR3 runs 15 residues. V lost 0 bases and J lost 3; bases outside the gene matches: 1. The germline V gene encodes CDR1 WNHNN and CDR2 SYGVQD (reference sequence). In DNA form, the CDR3 reads TGCGCCAGCAGTGAGTCAACTAGCGGGGGCTACGAGCAGTACTTC. Protein: CASSESTSGGYEQYF.

This clone was observed a handful of times. This sequence joins TRBV30 and TRBJ2-6; no clear D. Trimming stripped 0 bases from V and 0 bases from J, with 9 bases between. The CDR3 spans 16 residues. Looked up from germline, CDR1 is GTSNPN and CDR2 is SVGIG (reference sequence). CDR3 in amino acids: CAWSVMGTSGANVLTF. The CDR3, as DNA: TGTGCCTGGAGTGTTATGGGAACCTCTGGGGCCAACGTCCTGACTTTC. Full variable domain (missing parts from reference TRBV30 and TRBJ2-6): SQTIHQWPATLVQPVGSPLSLECTVEGTSNPNLYWYRQAAGRGLQLLFYSVGIGQISSEVPQNLSASRPQDRQFILSSKKLLLSDSGFYLCAWSVMGTSGANVLTFGAGSRLTVL.

The chain couples TRBV11-2 to TRBJ1-6; D remains unclear. The CDR3 is made up of 15 amino acids. Per germline, CDR1 SGHAT and CDR2 FQNNGV. Deletions cut 5 bases from V and 7 bases from J, with 15 bases between. Written as DNA, the CDR3 is TGTGCCAGCAGCCAATGGGAAGGGCGAAATTCACCCCTCCACTTT. Translating it yields CASSQWEGRNSPLHF.